The 20 T cell receptor beta chains below all came from one sample that was sequenced in a study of blood T cell repertoires in COVID-19. TCRdb's table, derived via immunoSEQ multiplex PCR, lists solely in-frame clones and lacks some. The table lists roughly 240,000 clones, 70% to 90% of them singletons, with 3.6% in the top ten. Sequenced material: peripheral blood. The receptors come from a man between 18 and 29 years old with active or convalescent COVID-19.

The rearrangement links TRBV28 to TRBJ2-2, with D hard to call. The CDR3 contains 13 residues. Trimming pared 3 bases from V and 5 bases from J, leaving 7 bases between. The germline CDR1 and CDR2 sequences are MDHEN and SYDVKM. CDR3 nucleotide sequence: TGTGCCAGCAGTTTCCCCCAGACCGGGGAGCTGTTTTTT. Translation gives CASSFPQTGELFF.

The rearrangement uses TRBV6-6 and TRBJ1-5; possible D gene TRBD1, 5 bases. Deletions cut 1 base from V and 10 bases from J, with 8 bases between. From germline, CDR1 is MNHNY and CDR2 SVGAGI (reference sequence). This CDR3 has 12 amino acids. Here the CDR3 DNA reads TGTGCCAGCAGTTACTTGTGGGGCCCCCAGCATTTT. It codes for CASSYLWGPQHF.

This chain uses TRBV9 with TRBJ2-3, with 11 positions matching TRBD2. The CDR3 length is 15 residues. The V segment lost 2 bases and the J segment 3 bases; nucleotides outside the gene matches: 2. CDR1 SGDLS and CDR2 YYNGEE come from the germline V gene. The CDR3 region has the DNA TGTGCCAGCAGCGTGACTAGCGGGGTAACAGATACGCAGTATTTT. Amino acids: CASSVTSGVTDTQYF. The entire variable domain, with the rest obtained from reference TRBV9 and TRBJ2-3, is as follows: DSGVTQTPKHLITATGQRVTLRCSPRSGDLSVYWYQQSLDQGLQFLIQYYNGEERAKGNILERFSAQQFPDLHSELNLSSLELGDSALYFCASSVTSGVTDTQYFGPGTRLTVL.

The genes are TRBV6-5 and TRBJ1-1; D is ambiguous. The CDR3 extends over 13 amino acids. Germline loops: CDR1 MNHEY, CDR2 SVGAGI. V lost 6 bases, J lost 0 bases, and 8 bases lay in between. CDR3: CASRTGMNTEAFF. CDR3 in DNA: TGTGCCAGCAGAACGGGGATGAACACTGAAGCTTTCTTT.

The chain joins TRBV5-6 to TRBJ2-1; D is ambiguous. In germline, CDR1 is SGHDT, CDR2 YYEEEE. Between the trimmed V and J ends, which lost 2 bases and 9 bases, there was a span of 6 bases. The CDR3 length is 11 residues. This CDR3 reads CASSLSGEQFF. DNA of the CDR3: TGTGCCAGCAGCTTATCGGGTGAGCAGTTCTTC.

The chain couples TRBV30 to TRBJ1-5; D is unclear. The CDR3 runs 13 residues. Trimming took 5 bases from V and 6 from J, leaving 14 bases between them. Germline V gene lookup returns CDR1 GTSNPN and CDR2 SVGIG (reference sequence). This CDR3 reads CAWGREGAQPQHF. CDR3 sequence (DNA): TGTGCCTGGGGAAGAGAGGGAGCTCAGCCCCAGCATTTT.

The genes are TRBV7-2 and TRBJ1-2, with 7 positions matching TRBD1. The CDR3 spans 15 residues. The germline CDR1 and CDR2 sequences are SGHTA and FQGNSA. Losses at the gene ends were 7 bases for V and 3 bases for J; bases not matched to a gene: 11. The CDR3 loop is CASTPSQGLHYGYTF. The CDR3 region has the DNA TGTGCCAGCACCCCCTCACAGGGGCTTCACTATGGCTACACCTTC.

The gene calls are TRBV5-1 and TRBJ2-1; TRBD2 matches at 9 bases. Germline-derived CDR1 and CDR2 are SGHRS and YFSETQ. V was pared by 3 bases and J by 8 bases, with 9 bases of the junction left unmatched. The CDR3 sequence is 15 residues long. The CDR3 reads CASSSQSGGWDEQFF. As DNA, the CDR3 is TGCGCCAGCAGCTCACAGAGCGGGGGGTGGGATGAGCAGTTCTTC.

The V and J genes are TRBV11-2 and TRBJ2-5; D not resolved. Per germline, CDR1 SGHAT and CDR2 FQNNGV. The CDR3 sequence is 15 residues long. V was clipped by 3 bases and J by 5 bases, with 16 bases between them. This CDR3 is CASSFARVLEETQYF. The CDR3 DNA follows: TGTGCCAGCAGCTTTGCTCGTGTGCTGGAGGAGACCCAGTACTTC.

The CDR3 DNA follows: TGTGCCAGCAGTGATACGGGACAGGGGGAAGGCTACACCTTC. It specifies CASSDTGQGEGYTF. The chain has TRBV6-1 and TRBJ1-2, with 11 nucleotides matching TRBD1. Trimming removed 3 bases from V and 8 bases from J; junction bases left unmatched: 5. Germline lookup yields CDR1 MNHNS and CDR2 SASEGT. This CDR3 region has 14 residues.

The chain has TRBV5-5 and TRBJ1-5, with D perhaps matching TRBD1 (6 bases). Germline values: CDR1 SGHKS, CDR2 YYEKEE (reference sequence). The CDR3 contains 15 residues. With 0 bases removed from V and 4 bases from J, the gap between germline ends came to 11 bases. This CDR3 is CASSLAGAVNQPQHF. CDR3 bases: TGTGCCAGCAGCTTGGCAGGGGCGGTGAATCAGCCCCAGCATTTT.

CDR3 sequence reads: CASSYRTGLMAEAFF. CDR3 sequence (DNA): TGTGCCAGCAGTTACCGTACAGGGTTGATGGCTGAAGCTTTCTTT. This chain links TRBV6-7 with TRBJ1-1; tentative D call: TRBD1 (6 bases). TRBV6-7 is placed among ORFs of uncertain function. This CDR3 is built from 15 residues. V was cut by 2 bases and J by 6 bases, with 16 bases left in between.

The V gene is TRBV6-5, the J gene TRBJ1-6, with D possibly matching TRBD1 (5 bases). The germline V gene has CDR1 MNHEY and CDR2 SVGAGI. The CDR3 spans 15 residues. V dropped 8 bases and J dropped 5 bases, with 16 bases sitting between them. The CDR3 DNA reads as TGTGCCAGCGCAACGGGACTTACTCATAATTCACCCCTCCACTTT. Translating it yields CASATGLTHNSPLHF.

The rearrangement joins TRBV19 to TRBJ2-1; D uncertain. Trimming shortened V by 3 bases and J by 10 bases, and 13 bases separated the two germline ends. This CDR3 contains 13 residues. Germline assignment: CDR1 LNHDA and CDR2 SQIVND (reference sequence). CDR3: CASSIPLAVEQFF. The CDR3 nucleotides read TGTGCCAGTAGTATCCCACTGGCGGTGGAGCAGTTCTTC.

This chain links TRBV19 with TRBJ2-3, with D tentatively TRBD2 (7 bases). Trimming took off 10 bases at V and 1 base at J, with 18 bases between the two ends. This CDR3 spans 15 amino acids. CDR1 is LNHDA, CDR2 SQIVND, per germline (reference sequence). CDR3: CATRAGGHGTDTQYF. CDR3 nucleotide sequence: TGTGCCACGAGGGCCGGGGGGCACGGCACAGATACGCAGTATTTT.

The rearrangement uses TRBV7-9 and TRBJ2-6, with TRBD1 as a possible D gene (6 bases). The CDR3 loop spans 18 amino acids. Looked up from germline, CDR1 is SEHNR and CDR2 is FQNEAQ (reference sequence). V was cut by 3 bases and J by 1 base, with 16 bases left in between. CDR3 protein: CASSLPAQGTSGANVLTF. In nucleotides, the CDR3 is TGTGCCAGCAGCTTGCCGGCACAGGGAACTTCTGGGGCCAACGTCCTGACTTTC. The entire variable domain, with the rest obtained from reference TRBV7-9 and TRBJ2-6, is as follows: DTGVSQNPRHKITKRGQNVTFRCDPISEHNRLYWYRQTLGQGPEFLTYFQNEAQLEKSRLLSDRFSAERPKGSFSTLEIQRTEQGDSAMYLCASSLPAQGTSGANVLTFGAGSRLTVL.

The chain carries TRBV6-1 and TRBJ1-4, with 9 bases fitting TRBD1. The CDR3 totals 18 residues. Germline V lookup: CDR1 MNHNS, CDR2 SASEGT. Trimming took 0 bases from V and 1 from J; bases not matched to a gene: 6. The CDR3 bases are TGTGCCAGCAGTGAAGCACTTACAGGGGGCCAAACTAATGAAAAACTGTTTTTT. Amino acids: CASSEALTGGQTNEKLFF.

V gene TRBV25-1 combines with J gene TRBJ2-7; D is perhaps TRBD2 (6 bases). The CDR3 has 13 amino acids. V was pared by 7 bases and J by 0 bases, with 10 bases between. The germline V gene encodes CDR1 MGHDK and CDR2 SYGVNS. In DNA, the CDR3 is TGTGCCAGCACTAGCGACCTCTCCTACGAGCAGTACTTC. Translation: CASTSDLSYEQYF.

The chain employs TRBV5-6 and TRBJ2-3; 8 nucleotides agree with TRBD2. The CDR3 spans 16 residues. V shed 1 base, J shed 6 bases, and the junction held 10 bases outside the gene matches. Per the germline V gene, CDR1 is SGHDT and CDR2 is YYEEEE. For the CDR3, the DNA is TGTGCCAGCAGCTTGAAAGCGGGGGCCGGGAAGGATACGCAGTATTTT. Amino acids: CASSLKAGAGKDTQYF.

In this sample, this clone turned up once. The chain recombines TRBV9 with TRBJ1-3; D may be TRBD1 (5 bases). The CDR3 runs 17 residues. Germline loops: CDR1 SGDLS, CDR2 YYNGEE. Trimming left V 4 bases short and J 0 bases short, with 17 bases between. CDR3 DNA sequence: TGTGCCAGCAGCAGCTCCCTTTCTGGGGCCTCTGGAAACACCATATATTTT. Encoded protein: CASSSSLSGASGNTIYF.